The 2 T cell receptor beta chains presented below share a single source sample, sequenced in a study of blood T cells in healthy people across ages (dated by TCRdb to about 2015). Libraries came from 5' RACE. Sequenced on an Illumina HiSeq 2500. A second PCR of roughly 7 to 11 cycles was run with a J-beta primer mix and a sample-barcoded 5' primer. The raw public data were reprocessed by TCRdb itself: fastp quality trimming at Q25, MiXCR clonotype calling, in-frame beta chains only. Records with the same CDR3 protein are collapsed into one entry carrying the most frequent genes and DNA. The sample table shows about 400,000 distinct CDR3 sequences, and approximately 51% are seen once. The ten top clones hold under 65% of the sample. Sequencing was performed on blood. Receptors originate from a man aged 60-69 years in good health.

This clonotype turned up a few times. The chain has TRBV10-3 and TRBJ2-3; no reliable D call. This CDR3 contains 11 residues. Germline CDR1 ENHRY, CDR2 SYGVKD. V was trimmed by 3 bases and J by 6 bases, leaving 4 bases between them. The CDR3 loop reads CAISERDTQYF. The CDR3 nucleotides read TGTGCCATCAGTGAACGGGATACGCAGTATTTT.

The V call is TRBV20-1, the J call TRBJ1-2, with D uncertain. V was trimmed by 1 base and J by 8 bases, leaving 14 bases between them. The CDR3 consists of 13 residues. CDR1 DFQATT and CDR2 SNEGSKA come from the germline V gene (reference sequence). Here the CDR3 DNA reads TGCAGTGCTAGAGCACCGGCCCTGGGAGGCTACACCTTC. Amino acids: CSARAPALGGYTF.